This T cell receptor (beta chain) was identified in a study of CD8+CD57+ T cells in acquired aplastic anemia. Whole-study context: The study obtained an average of approximately 2.9 ug of DNA from sorted CD4+ and CD8+ cells. Sequencing produced an average of approximately 11 million reads per healthy donor for CD4+ cells.

Note on this clonotype: Its antigen is unidentified.

Profiling that covered TCR beta VDJ and CDR3 relied on genomic DNA as its template. TCRdb ran MiXCR on the reads and lists one entry per CDR3 protein. The table includes tens of thousands of distinct CDR3 sequences, around 42% detected once. Trimming at V came to 4 bases and at J to 0 bases, leaving 5 bases not matched to a gene. CDR1 and CDR2 from the germline V gene are ENHRY and SYGVKD. The CDR3 has 15 residues. General study results and limits: CD8+ Simpson's diversity did not differ significantly between patients and controls. Patients and controls were found to share 25 to 35 CD8+ CDR3 sequences.

Sequenced sample: sorted CD4+, CD8+, or CD8+CD57+ T cells (not recorded which) from PBMCs. This chain connects TRBV10-3 to TRBJ2-5, with 7 bases lining up with TRBD2. This clonotype was sampled from a human donor in good health, serving as a control. CDR3 region: CAISVGGEYQETQYF. CDR3 in DNA: TGTGCCATCAGTGTTGGGGGGGAGTACCAAGAGACCCAGTACTTC.